The present TCR beta chain was sequenced within a study of blood T cell repertoires in COVID-19. The germline CDR1 and CDR2 sequences are MNHEY and SVGAGI. This CDR3 is 16 amino acids long. The V end lost 0 bases, the J end lost 0 bases, and 9 bases lay between the germline ends. Per the original methods: Estimation of nucleated cell counts was performed using reference gene primer amplification. Sequenced by immunoSEQ multiplex PCR; TCRdb stores in-frame clones only, minus some. The V and J calls and clone size are taken from that table; D and trimming were inferred from the DNA. The table includes about 240,000 clones, about 87% detected once. Recruitment covered 25 or so US areas and drew participants whose ages spanned roughly 18 to 100 years. Membership in each cohort depended on participant-reported clinical history.

The chain has TRBV6-5 and TRBJ1-3; no clear D. Input material: PBMCs or T cells enriched from blood (not recorded which). The TCR sequence derives from a woman aged 25 to 39 with acute COVID-19. CDR3 in DNA: TGTGCCAGCAGTTACTCGAGCGGATACTCTGGAAACACCATATATTTT. Its translation is CASSYSSGYSGNTIYF.